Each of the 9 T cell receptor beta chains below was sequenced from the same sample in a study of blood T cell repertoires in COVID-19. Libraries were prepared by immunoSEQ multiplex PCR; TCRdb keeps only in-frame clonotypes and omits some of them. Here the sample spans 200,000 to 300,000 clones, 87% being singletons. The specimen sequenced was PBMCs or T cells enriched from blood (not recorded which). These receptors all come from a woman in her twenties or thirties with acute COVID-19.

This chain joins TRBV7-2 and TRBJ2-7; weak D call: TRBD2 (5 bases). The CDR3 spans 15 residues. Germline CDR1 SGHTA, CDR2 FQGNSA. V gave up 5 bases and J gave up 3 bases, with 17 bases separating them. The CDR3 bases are TGTGCCAGCAGCCCCCTTAGCGCCAACTTCTACGAGCAGTACTTC. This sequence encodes CASSPLSANFYEQYF.

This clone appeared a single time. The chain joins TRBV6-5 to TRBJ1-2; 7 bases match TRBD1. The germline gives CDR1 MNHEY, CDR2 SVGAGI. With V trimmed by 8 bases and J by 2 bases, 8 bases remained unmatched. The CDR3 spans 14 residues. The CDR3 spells CASRRDRRNYGYTF. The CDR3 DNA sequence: TGTGCCAGCCGAAGGGACAGAAGGAACTATGGCTACACCTTC.

CDR3 DNA: TGTGCCAGCAGTCCATTGGACAGGGGAGGCCAAGAGACCCAGTACTTC. This codes for CASSPLDRGGQETQYF. The chain couples TRBV25-1 to TRBJ2-5, with 9 nucleotides matching TRBD1. This CDR3 spans 16 amino acids. Germline CDR1 and CDR2: MGHDK and SYGVNS. Unmatched junction bases numbered 8, after V lost 5 bases and J lost 1 base.

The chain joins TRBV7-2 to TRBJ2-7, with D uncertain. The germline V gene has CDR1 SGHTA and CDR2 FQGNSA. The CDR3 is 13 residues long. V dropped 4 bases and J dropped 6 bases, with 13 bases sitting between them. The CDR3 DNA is TGTGCCAGCAGCTCCCCCCAAGTGGCCGAGCAGTACTTC. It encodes CASSSPQVAEQYF.

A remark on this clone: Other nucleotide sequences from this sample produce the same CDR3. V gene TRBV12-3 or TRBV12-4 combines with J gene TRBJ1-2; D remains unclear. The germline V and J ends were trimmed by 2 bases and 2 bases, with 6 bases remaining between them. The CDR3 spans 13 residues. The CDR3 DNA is TGTGCCAGCAGTTTAACAGCCAACTATGGCTACACCTTC. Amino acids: CASSLTANYGYTF.

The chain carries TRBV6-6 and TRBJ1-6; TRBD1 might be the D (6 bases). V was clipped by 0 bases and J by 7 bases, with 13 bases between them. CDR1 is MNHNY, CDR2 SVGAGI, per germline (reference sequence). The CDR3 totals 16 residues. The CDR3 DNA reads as TGTGCCAGCAGTTACTCCAGGGGTATGGGCAATTCACCCCTCCACTTT. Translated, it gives CASSYSRGMGNSPLHF.

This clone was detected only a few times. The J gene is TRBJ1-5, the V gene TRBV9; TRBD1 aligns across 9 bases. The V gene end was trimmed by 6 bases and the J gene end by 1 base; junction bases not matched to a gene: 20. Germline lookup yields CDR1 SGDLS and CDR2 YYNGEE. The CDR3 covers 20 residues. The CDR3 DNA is TGTGCCAGCAAACAGACAGGTCCTCCGGGACAGGGTTTGAGCAATCAGCCCCAGCATTTT. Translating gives CASKQTGPPGQGLSNQPQHF.

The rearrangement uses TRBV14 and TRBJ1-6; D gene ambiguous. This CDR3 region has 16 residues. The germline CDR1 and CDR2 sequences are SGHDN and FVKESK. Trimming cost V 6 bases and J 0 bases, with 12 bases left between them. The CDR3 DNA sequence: TGTGCCAGCAGAAGTACAGTGAGCTCCTATAATTCACCCCTCCACTTT. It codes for CASRSTVSSYNSPLHF.

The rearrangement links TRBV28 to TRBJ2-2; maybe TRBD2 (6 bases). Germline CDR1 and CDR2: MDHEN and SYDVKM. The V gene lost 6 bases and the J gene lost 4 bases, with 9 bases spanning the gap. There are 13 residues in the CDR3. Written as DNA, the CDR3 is TGTGCCAGCAGGGAGGGGATCACCGGGGAGCTGTTTTTT. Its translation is CASREGITGELFF.